This TCR beta chain is drawn from a study of T-cell memory formation after mild COVID-19. Germline V gene lookup returns CDR1 KGHSH and CDR2 LQKENI. V lost 6 bases to trimming and J lost 2 bases; unmatched junction nucleotides: 9. CDR3 length: 15 residues. TCRdb re-analysed the 5' RACE reads in MiXCR, keeping a single row per CDR3 protein. The sample has just over 350,000 distinct CDR3 sequences; approximately 15% are singletons. The chain is built from TRBV18 and TRBJ1-2, with TRBD1 identical over 7 bases. This TCR was recovered from a man in his late teens or twenties who had mild COVID-19 (a few samples of this study predate the infection). Cell type and time point are not known. Input material: PBMCs or a T cell subset sorted from them (not recorded which). CDR3 residues: CASSPGMTGNYGYTF. The CDR3 nucleotides read TGTGCCAGCTCTCCCGGAATGACAGGGAACTATGGCTACACCTTC.